This T cell receptor (beta chain) was identified during a study of human T cells and chemical hapten exposure. Study overall: The study traced per-sample TCR yield variation mainly to small differences in pooled library volumes.

The time point here: patch test 1, 2 weeks after DPC sensitization. Treatment described: therapeutic diphenylcyclopropenone sensitization with weekly scalp DPC. Unique molecular identifiers were attached to individual cDNA molecules during library preparation. Per the original data handling: Per sample, the median was about 95,000 TCRs, with values from about 24,000 to 680,000. A single record per CDR3 protein comes from TCRdb applying MiXCR to the RACE reads. TCRdb assigned the V and J calls; the authors' analysis was not used. This table has around 110,000 distinct CDR3 sequences, about an eighth appearing once. Points from the study as a whole: Higher patch test scores went with higher counts of PT1 expanded TCRs.

About this clonotype: Its antigen is undetermined.

CDR3 length: 12 residues. Trimming stripped 6 bases from V and 1 base from J, with 7 bases between. Germline lookup yields CDR1 MDHEN and CDR2 SYDVKM. Specimen: whole blood, collected in connection with sensitization to the hapten diphenylcyclopropenone (DPC). J is TRBJ2-7 and V is TRBV28; D remains unclear. The clonotype originates from a woman aged 50 to 60 with alopecia areata. Some clones in this sample may be carry-over from other donors' samples. The CDR3 DNA reads as TGTGCCAGCAGGACCCATTCCTACGAGCAGTACTTC. It encodes CASRTHSYEQYF.